This T cell receptor beta chain comes out of a study of blood T cell repertoires in COVID-19. Libraries were prepared by immunoSEQ multiplex PCR; TCRdb keeps only in-frame clonotypes and omits some of them. The sample lists 66,000 or so clones; about 80% were seen once. V lost 6 bases and J 4 bases, leaving 18 bases between the germline ends. The germline V gene encodes CDR1 SNHLY and CDR2 FYNNEI. CDR3 size: 15 residues. Sequenced sample: peripheral blood. This chain connects TRBV2 to TRBJ1-2, with TRBD1 as a possible D gene (6 bases). This TCR derives from a human donor in a cohort sampled during active COVID-19. The CDR3 protein is CASSPSQGLGYGYTF. The CDR3 DNA reads as TGTGCCAGCAGCCCTTCCCAGGGGCTAGGCTATGGCTACACCTTC.